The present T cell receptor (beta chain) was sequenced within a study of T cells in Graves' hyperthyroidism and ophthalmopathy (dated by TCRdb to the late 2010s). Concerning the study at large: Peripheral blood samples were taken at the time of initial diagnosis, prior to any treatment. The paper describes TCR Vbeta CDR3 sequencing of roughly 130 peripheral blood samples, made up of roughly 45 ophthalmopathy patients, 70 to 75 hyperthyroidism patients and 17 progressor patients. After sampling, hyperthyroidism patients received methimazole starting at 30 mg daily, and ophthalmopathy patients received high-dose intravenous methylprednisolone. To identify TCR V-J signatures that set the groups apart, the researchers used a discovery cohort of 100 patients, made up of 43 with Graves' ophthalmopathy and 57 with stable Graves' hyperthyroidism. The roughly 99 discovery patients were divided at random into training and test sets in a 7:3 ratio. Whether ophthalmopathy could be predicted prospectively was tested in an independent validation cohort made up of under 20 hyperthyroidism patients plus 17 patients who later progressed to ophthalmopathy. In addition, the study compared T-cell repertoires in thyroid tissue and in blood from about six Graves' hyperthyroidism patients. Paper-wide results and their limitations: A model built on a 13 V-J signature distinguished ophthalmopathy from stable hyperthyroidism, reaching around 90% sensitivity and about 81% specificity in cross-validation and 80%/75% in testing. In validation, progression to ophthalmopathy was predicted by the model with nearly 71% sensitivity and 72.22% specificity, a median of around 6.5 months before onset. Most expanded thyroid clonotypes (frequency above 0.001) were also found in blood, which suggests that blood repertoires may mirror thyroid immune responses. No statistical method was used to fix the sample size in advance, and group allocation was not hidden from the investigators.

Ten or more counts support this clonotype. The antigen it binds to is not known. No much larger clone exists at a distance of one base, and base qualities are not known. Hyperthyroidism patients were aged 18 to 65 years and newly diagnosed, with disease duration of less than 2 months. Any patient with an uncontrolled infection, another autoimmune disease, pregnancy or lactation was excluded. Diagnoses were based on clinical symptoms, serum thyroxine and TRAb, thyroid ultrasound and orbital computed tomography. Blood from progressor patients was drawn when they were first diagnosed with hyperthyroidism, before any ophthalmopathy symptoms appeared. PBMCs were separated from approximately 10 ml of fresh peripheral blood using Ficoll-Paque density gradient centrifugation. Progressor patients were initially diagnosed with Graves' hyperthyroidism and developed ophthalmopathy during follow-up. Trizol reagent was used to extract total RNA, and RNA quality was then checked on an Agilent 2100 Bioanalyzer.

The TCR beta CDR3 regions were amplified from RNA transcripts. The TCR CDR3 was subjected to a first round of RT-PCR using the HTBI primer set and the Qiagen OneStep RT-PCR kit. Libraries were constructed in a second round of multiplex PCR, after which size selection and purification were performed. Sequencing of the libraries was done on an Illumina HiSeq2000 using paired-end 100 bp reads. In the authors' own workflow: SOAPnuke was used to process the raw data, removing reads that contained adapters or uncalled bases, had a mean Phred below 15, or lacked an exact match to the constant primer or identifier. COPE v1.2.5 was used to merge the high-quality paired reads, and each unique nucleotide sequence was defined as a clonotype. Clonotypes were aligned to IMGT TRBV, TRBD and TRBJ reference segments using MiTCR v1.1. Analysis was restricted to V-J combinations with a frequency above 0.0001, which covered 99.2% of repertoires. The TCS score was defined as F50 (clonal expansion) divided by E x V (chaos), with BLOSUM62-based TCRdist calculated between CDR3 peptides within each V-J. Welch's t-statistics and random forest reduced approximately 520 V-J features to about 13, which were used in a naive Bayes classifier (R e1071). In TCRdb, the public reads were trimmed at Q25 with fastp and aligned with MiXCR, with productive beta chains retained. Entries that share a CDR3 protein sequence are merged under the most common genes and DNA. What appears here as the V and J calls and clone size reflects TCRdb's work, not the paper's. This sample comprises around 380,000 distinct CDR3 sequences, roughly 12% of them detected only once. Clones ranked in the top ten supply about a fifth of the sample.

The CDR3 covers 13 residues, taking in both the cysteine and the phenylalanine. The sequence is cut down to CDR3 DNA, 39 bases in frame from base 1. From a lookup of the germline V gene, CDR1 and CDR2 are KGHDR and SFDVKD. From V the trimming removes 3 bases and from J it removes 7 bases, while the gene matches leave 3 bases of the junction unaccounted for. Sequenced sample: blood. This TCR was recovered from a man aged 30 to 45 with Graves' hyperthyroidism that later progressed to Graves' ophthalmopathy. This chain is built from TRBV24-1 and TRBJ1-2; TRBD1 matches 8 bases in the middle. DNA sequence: TGTGCCACCAGTGATCTCGACAGGGGTGGCTACACCTTC. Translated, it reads CATSDLDRGGYTF.